Shown below are 9 T cell receptor beta chains from a single sample sequenced in a study of blood T cell repertoires in COVID-19. The data were produced by immunoSEQ multiplex PCR, yet TCRdb's version contains in-frame clones alone and is incomplete. The sample yields under 400,000 clones, roughly 90% seen once. Sequencing used peripheral blood. Source of these receptors: a woman aged 25-40 years with COVID-19, enrolled during active disease.

The rearrangement links TRBV18 to TRBJ2-7, with 7 bases fitting TRBD1. V was pared by 3 bases and J by 6 bases, with 8 bases of the junction left unmatched. The V gene's germline CDR1 is KGHSH and CDR2 LQKENI. The CDR3 totals 14 residues. The CDR3 region is CASSPIDREAEQYF. The CDR3, as DNA: TGTGCCAGCTCACCCATAGACAGGGAAGCCGAGCAGTACTTC.

The J gene is TRBJ1-2, the V gene TRBV29-1, with 7 positions matching TRBD1. V lost 7 bases and J lost 1; bases outside the gene matches: 9. This CDR3 region has 14 residues. Germline CDR1 SQVTM, CDR2 ANQGSEA. Written as DNA, the CDR3 is TGCAGCGCGGGATTAGGGACAGTTAACTATGGCTACACCTTC. This translates into CSAGLGTVNYGYTF.

This chain joins TRBV19 and TRBJ2-7; 9 nucleotides line up with TRBD1. The V gene's germline CDR1 is LNHDA and CDR2 SQIVND (reference sequence). The V gene end was trimmed by 3 bases and the J gene end by 2 bases; junction bases not matched to a gene: 8. The CDR3 consists of 16 residues. CDR3 loop: CASSIPAGTGTYEQYF. DNA of the CDR3: TGTGCCAGTAGTATCCCGGCGGGGACAGGGACCTACGAGCAGTACTTC.

CDR3 bases: TGTGCCAGCAGTCCTAATCAAGGGGGCACTGAAAAACTGTTTTTT. Translated, it gives CASSPNQGGTEKLFF. The J gene is TRBJ1-4, the V gene TRBV27, with 7 bases that match TRBD1. The germline V gene encodes CDR1 MNHEY and CDR2 SMNVEV (reference sequence). This CDR3 has 15 amino acids. J was trimmed by 7 bases and V by 5 bases; bases with no gene match: 10.

This clone was detected only once. The chain recombines TRBV7-6 with TRBJ1-1; D gene unclear. Trimming pared 1 base from V and 4 bases from J, leaving 7 bases between. The CDR3 runs to 13 residues. CDR1 SGHVS and CDR2 FNYEAQ come from the germline V gene. The CDR3 protein is CASSLGGLTEAFF. The CDR3 bases are TGTGCCAGCAGCTTAGGAGGCCTCACTGAAGCTTTCTTT.

The chain combines TRBV20-1 with TRBJ2-6; D is unclear. Germline CDR1 is DFQATT and CDR2 is SNEGSKA (reference sequence). This CDR3 has 15 residues. V was shortened by 3 bases and J by 0 bases, with 9 bases between the two germline ends. This CDR3 is CSASSLGSGANVLTF. The CDR3 region has the DNA TGCAGTGCTAGTAGTCTAGGCTCTGGGGCCAACGTCCTGACTTTC.

V and J are TRBV28 and TRBJ2-7; TRBD2 agrees at 8 bases. The CDR3 runs to 15 residues. V lost 4 bases and J lost 4; bases outside the gene matches: 9. Germline CDR1 reads MDHEN; CDR2 reads SYDVKM. The CDR3 nucleotides read TGTGCCAGCAGTTCCTCGGGCGGGGGGCTATACGAGCAGTACTTC. Protein sequence: CASSSSGGGLYEQYF.

The rearrangement uses TRBV11-2 and TRBJ2-2; 9 bases match TRBD1. Trimming removed 5 bases from V and 5 bases from J; junction bases left unmatched: 3. The CDR3 length is 14 residues. Germline lookup yields CDR1 SGHAT and CDR2 FQNNGV. CDR3 coding DNA: TGTGCCAGCAGCAGGACAGGGGATACCGGGGAGCTGTTTTTT. Protein product: CASSRTGDTGELFF.

Details on this clone: This clone may be a read error of a much larger clone one base away. The gene calls are TRBV7-2 and TRBJ2-7; D is possibly TRBD1 (6 bases). Germline assignment: CDR1 SGHTA and CDR2 FQGNSA. The germline V and J ends were trimmed by 2 bases and 3 bases, with 8 bases remaining between them. The CDR3 covers 13 residues. DNA of the CDR3: TGTGCCAGCAGCTTAAACAGGGACTACGAGCAGTACTTC. Encoded protein: CASSLNRDYEQYF.